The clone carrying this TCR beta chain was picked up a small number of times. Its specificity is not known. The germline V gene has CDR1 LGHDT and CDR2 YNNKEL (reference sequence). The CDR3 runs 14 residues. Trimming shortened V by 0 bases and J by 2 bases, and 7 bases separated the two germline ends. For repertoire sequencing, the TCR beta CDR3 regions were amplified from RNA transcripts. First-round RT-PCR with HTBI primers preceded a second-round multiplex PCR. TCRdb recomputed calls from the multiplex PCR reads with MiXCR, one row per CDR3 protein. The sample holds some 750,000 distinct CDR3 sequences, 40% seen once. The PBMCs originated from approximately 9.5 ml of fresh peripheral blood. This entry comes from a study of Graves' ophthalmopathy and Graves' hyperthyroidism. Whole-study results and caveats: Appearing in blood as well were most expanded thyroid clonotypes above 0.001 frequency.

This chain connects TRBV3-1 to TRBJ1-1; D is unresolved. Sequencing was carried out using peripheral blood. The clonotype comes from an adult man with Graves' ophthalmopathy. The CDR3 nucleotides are TGTGCCAGCAGCCAAGATCTAGGTAACACTGAAGCTTTCTTT. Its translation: CASSQDLGNTEAFF. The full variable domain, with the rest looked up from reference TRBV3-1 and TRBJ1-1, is DTAVSQTPKYLVTQMGNDKSIKCEQNLGHDTMYWYKQDSKKFLKIMFSYNNKELIINETVPNRFSPKSPDKAHLNLHINSLELGDSAVYFCASSQDLGNTEAFFGQGTRLTVV.